The 2 T cell receptor beta chains below come from one sample, sequenced in a study of T cell responses to AZD1222 COVID-19 vaccine. Profiling relied on immunoSEQ multiplex PCR, and the TCRdb table lists in-frame clones only, not all of them. The sample records over 150,000 clones, approximately 90% being singletons. This specimen consisted of peripheral blood, obtained on day 0 of AZD1222 vaccination. The source is an adult in good health.

The J gene is TRBJ1-2, the V gene TRBV5-4, with a tentative D call TRBD1 (6 bases). CDR3 size: 13 residues. The V gene lost 0 bases and the J gene lost 8 bases, with 11 bases spanning the gap. Germline V gene lookup returns CDR1 SGHNT and CDR2 YYREEE (reference sequence). CDR3 loop: CASSLVGGGGYTF. In DNA, the CDR3 is TGTGCCAGCAGCTTGGTGGGGGGCGGAGGCTACACCTTC.

The chain combines TRBV6-1 with TRBJ1-4, with D possibly being TRBD1 (6 bases). CDR3 size: 17 residues. The germline CDR1 and CDR2 sequences are MNHNS and SASEGT. With 4 bases removed from V and 0 bases from J, the gap between germline ends came to 15 bases. CDR3 coding DNA: TGTGCCAGCAGTGCATGGCTAGGGGACACAACTAATGAAAAACTGTTTTTT. This gives the protein CASSAWLGDTTNEKLFF.